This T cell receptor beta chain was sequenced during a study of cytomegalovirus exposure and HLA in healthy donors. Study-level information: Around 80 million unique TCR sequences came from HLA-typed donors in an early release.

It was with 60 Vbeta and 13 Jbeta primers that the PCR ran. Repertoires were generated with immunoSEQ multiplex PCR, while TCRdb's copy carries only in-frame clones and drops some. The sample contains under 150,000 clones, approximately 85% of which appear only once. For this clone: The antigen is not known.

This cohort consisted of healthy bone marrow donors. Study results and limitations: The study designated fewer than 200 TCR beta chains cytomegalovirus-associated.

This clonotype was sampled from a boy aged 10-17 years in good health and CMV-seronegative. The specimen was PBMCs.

This CDR3 reads CASSEYQSGQETQYF. CDR3 bases: TGTGCCAGCAGTGAATACCAGAGCGGTCAGGAGACCCAGTACTTC. This chain links TRBV25-1 with TRBJ2-5; D may be TRBD2 (5 bases). Germline V lookup: CDR1 MGHDK, CDR2 SYGVNS. The CDR3 extends over 15 amino acids. The V end was cut by 0 bases, the J end by 5 bases, with 13 bases between.